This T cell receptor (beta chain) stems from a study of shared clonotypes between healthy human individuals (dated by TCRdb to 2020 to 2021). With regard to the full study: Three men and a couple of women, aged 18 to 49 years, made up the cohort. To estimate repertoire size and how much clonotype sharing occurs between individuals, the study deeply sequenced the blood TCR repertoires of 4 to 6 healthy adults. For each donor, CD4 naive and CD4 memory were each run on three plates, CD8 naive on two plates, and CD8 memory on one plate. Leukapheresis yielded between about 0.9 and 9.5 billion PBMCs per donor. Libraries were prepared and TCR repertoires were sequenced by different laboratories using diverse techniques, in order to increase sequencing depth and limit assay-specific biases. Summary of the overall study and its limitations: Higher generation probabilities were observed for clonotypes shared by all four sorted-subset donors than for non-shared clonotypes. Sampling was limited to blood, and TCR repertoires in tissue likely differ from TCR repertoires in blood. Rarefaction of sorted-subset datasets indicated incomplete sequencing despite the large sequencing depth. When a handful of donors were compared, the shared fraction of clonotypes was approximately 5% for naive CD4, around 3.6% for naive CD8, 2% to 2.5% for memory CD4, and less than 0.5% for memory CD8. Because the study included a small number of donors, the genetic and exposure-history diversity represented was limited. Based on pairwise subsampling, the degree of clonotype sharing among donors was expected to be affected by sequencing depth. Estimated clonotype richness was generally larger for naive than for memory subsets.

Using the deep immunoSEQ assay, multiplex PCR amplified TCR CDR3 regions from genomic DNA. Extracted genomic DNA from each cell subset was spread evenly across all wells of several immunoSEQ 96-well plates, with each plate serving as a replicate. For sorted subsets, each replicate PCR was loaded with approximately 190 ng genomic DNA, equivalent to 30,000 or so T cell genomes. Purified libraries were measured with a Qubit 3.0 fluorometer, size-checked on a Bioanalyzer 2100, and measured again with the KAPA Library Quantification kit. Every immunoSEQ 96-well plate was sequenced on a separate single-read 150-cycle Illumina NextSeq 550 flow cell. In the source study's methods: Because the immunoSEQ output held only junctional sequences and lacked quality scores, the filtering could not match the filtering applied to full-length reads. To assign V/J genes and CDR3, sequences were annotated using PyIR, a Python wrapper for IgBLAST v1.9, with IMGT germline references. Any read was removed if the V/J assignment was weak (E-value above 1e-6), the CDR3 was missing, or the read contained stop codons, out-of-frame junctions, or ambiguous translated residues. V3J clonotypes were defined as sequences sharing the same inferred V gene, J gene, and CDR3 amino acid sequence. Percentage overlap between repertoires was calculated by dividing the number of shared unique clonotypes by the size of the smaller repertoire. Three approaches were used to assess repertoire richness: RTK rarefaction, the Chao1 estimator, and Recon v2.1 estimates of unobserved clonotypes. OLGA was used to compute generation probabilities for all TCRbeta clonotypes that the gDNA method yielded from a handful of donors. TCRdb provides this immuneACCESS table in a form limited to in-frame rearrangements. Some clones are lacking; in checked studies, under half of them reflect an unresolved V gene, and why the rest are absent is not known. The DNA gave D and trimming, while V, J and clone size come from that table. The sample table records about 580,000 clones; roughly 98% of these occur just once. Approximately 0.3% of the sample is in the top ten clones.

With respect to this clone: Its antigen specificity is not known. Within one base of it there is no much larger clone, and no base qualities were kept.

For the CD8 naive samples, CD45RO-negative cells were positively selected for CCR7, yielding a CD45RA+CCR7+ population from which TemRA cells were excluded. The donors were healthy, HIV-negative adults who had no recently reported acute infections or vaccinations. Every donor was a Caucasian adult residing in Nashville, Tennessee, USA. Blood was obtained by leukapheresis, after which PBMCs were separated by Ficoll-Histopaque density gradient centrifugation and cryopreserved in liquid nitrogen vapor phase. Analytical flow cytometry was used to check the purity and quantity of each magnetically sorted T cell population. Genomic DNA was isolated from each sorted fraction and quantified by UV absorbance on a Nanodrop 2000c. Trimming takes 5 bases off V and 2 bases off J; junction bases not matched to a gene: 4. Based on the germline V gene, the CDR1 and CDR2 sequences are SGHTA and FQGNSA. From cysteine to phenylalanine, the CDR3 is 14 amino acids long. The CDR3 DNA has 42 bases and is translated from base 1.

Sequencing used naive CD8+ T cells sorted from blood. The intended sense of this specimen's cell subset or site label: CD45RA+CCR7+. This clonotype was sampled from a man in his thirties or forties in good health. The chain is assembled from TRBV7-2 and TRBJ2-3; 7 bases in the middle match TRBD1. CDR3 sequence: CASSPGGLTDTQYF. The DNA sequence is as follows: TGTGCCAGCAGCCCAGGGGGTCTCACAGATACGCAGTATTTT. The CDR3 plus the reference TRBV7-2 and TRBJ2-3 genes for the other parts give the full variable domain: GAGVSQSPSNKVTEKGKDVELRCDPISGHTALYWYRQSLGQGLEFLIYFQGNSAPDKSGLPSDRFSAERTGGSVSTLTIQRTQQEDSAVYLCASSPGGLTDTQYFGPGTRLTVL.